The 10 T cell receptor beta chains below come from one sample, sequenced in a study of STAT5B mutations in CD4+ large granular lymphocyte leukemia. Data came from immunoSEQ multiplex PCR; TCRdb stores just in-frame clones and leaves some out. The sample contains tens of thousands of clones, about three quarters of which appear only once. The sequenced sample was CD4+ T cells from blood buffy coats. The receptors come from a human donor in good health.

The V call is TRBV10-3, the J call TRBJ2-2, with D tentatively TRBD1 or TRBD2 (6 bases each). V dropped 7 bases and J dropped 2 bases, with 26 bases sitting between them. CDR3 length: 19 amino acids. CDR1 is ENHRY, CDR2 SYGVKD, per germline. The DNA for the CDR3 is TGTGCCATCACCCCCAAGGGGGGCGGGTCCGGGATCAACACCGGGGAGCTGTTTTTT. This translates into CAITPKGGGSGINTGELFF.

The gene calls are TRBV27 and TRBJ1-1; perhaps TRBD1 as D (6 bases). V gave up 7 bases and J gave up 4 bases, with 19 bases separating them. The CDR3 covers 15 residues. The germline CDR1 and CDR2 sequences are MNHEY and SMNVEV (reference sequence). The CDR3 DNA reads TGTGCCAGCACCCTATCCCGGGGAGGGGGCACTGAAGCTTTCTTT. Translating it yields CASTLSRGGGTEAFF.

The V and J genes are TRBV6-5 and TRBJ1-5; possible D gene TRBD1, 6 bases. Trimming took 4 bases from V and 3 from J, leaving 13 bases between them. CDR1 is MNHEY and CDR2 is SVGAGI in the germline V gene. The CDR3 runs 15 residues. The CDR3 coding sequence is TGTGCCAGCAGTTTCTCGGGGGACACCAATCAGCCCCAGCATTTT. Protein: CASSFSGDTNQPQHF.

The chain links TRBV7-6 to TRBJ2-5; 7 nucleotides agree with TRBD1. This CDR3 is built from 15 residues. The germline V gene has CDR1 SGHVS and CDR2 FNYEAQ. V shed 0 bases and J 5 bases; nucleotides not matched to a gene: 6. CDR3 residues: CASSLAPTGEETQYF. DNA for the CDR3: TGTGCCAGCAGCTTAGCCCCAACAGGGGAGGAGACCCAGTACTTC.

This sequence joins TRBV9 and TRBJ2-3; 9 bases fit TRBD2. This CDR3 has 16 residues. From germline, CDR1 is SGDLS and CDR2 YYNGEE. Trimming took 3 bases from V and 6 from J; bases not matched to a gene: 11. Here the CDR3 reads CASSAPSGGLDDTQYF. For the CDR3, the DNA is TGTGCCAGCAGCGCCCCCAGCGGGGGGTTAGACGATACGCAGTATTTT. Based on the CDR3 plus reference TRBV9 and TRBJ2-3, the full variable domain is DSGVTQTPKHLITATGQRVTLRCSPRSGDLSVYWYQQSLDQGLQFLIQYYNGEERAKGNILERFSAQQFPDLHSELNLSSLELGDSALYFCASSAPSGGLDDTQYFGPGTRLTVL.

This sequence joins TRBV7-9 and TRBJ1-1; D might be TRBD1 (6 bases). The CDR3 contains 14 residues. V lost 3 bases to trimming and J lost 4 bases, with 12 bases between them. In germline, CDR1 is SEHNR, CDR2 FQNEAQ (reference sequence). CDR3 coding DNA: TGTGCCAGCAGCTTCGGGGGGCAAAGCACTGAAGCTTTCTTT. Protein product: CASSFGGQSTEAFF.

V gene TRBV4-1 combines with J gene TRBJ1-5; maybe TRBD1 (5 bases). The germline V and J ends were trimmed by 2 bases and 4 bases, with 12 bases remaining between them. The V gene's germline CDR1 is MGHRA and CDR2 YSYEKL. The CDR3 extends over 15 amino acids. The CDR3 reads CASSQQFGANQPQHF. The CDR3 DNA sequence: TGCGCCAGCAGCCAACAATTCGGGGCTAATCAGCCCCAGCATTTT.

The genes are TRBV27 and TRBJ2-1; maybe TRBD2 (6 bases). V shed 4 bases and J shed 4 bases, with 14 bases lying between them. Germline assignment: CDR1 MNHEY and CDR2 SMNVEV (reference sequence). This CDR3 spans 15 amino acids. The CDR3 DNA is TGTGCCAGCAGTTATGCCGGGACTGTATACAATGAGCAGTTCTTC. Encoded protein: CASSYAGTVYNEQFF.

V gene TRBV11-2 combines with J gene TRBJ2-3; tentatively, D is TRBD2 (5 bases). CDR1 SGHAT and CDR2 FQNNGV come from the germline V gene. Trimming shortened V by 6 bases and J by 4 bases, and 14 bases separated the two germline ends. The CDR3 has 14 residues. CDR3: CASRLLVGADTQYF. CDR3 coding DNA: TGTGCCAGCAGACTCCTCGTCGGGGCAGATACGCAGTATTTT.

This clone was observed a handful of times. The chain carries TRBV7-9 and TRBJ2-1; D is unclear. V lost 5 bases to trimming and J lost 5 bases, with 10 bases between them. The CDR3 has 13 residues. In germline, CDR1 is SEHNR, CDR2 FQNEAQ (reference sequence). The DNA of the CDR3 is TGTGCCAGCAGCCCTGTGGGGAACAATGAGCAGTTCTTC. It codes for CASSPVGNNEQFF.